A single sample gave rise to the 9 T cell receptor beta chains below, sequenced in a study of blood T cell repertoires in COVID-19. Measured with immunoSEQ multiplex PCR; TCRdb has only the in-frame clones, and not every one. This table has some 160,000 clones, about 83% appearing once. Sequenced sample: peripheral blood. The receptors were sampled from an elderly woman with acute or convalescent COVID-19.

A few counts support this clone. The V and J genes are TRBV19 and TRBJ2-2, with D perhaps TRBD1 (5 bases). The CDR3 spans 13 residues. The V and J ends lost 11 bases and 0 bases respectively, with 10 bases between them. Per germline, CDR1 LNHDA and CDR2 SQIVND (reference sequence). The CDR3 region is CASGRPNTGELFF. The CDR3 nucleotides are TGTGCCTCAGGGCGACCGAACACCGGGGAGCTGTTTTTT. The full variable domain, its missing parts supplied by reference TRBV19 and TRBJ2-2, is DGGITQSPKYLFRKEGQNVTLSCEQNLNHDAMYWYRQDPGQGLRLIYYSQIVNDFQKGDIAEGYSVSREKKESFPLTVTSAQKNPTAFYLCASGRPNTGELFFGEGSRLTVL.

The chain combines TRBV11-1 with TRBJ1-1, with D maybe TRBD1 (5 bases). CDR3 size: 14 residues. Germline lookup yields CDR1 SGHAT and CDR2 FQDESV (reference sequence). The V and J ends lost 2 bases and 4 bases respectively, with 11 bases between them. In nucleotides, the CDR3 is TGTGCCAGCAGCTTACATGGGGCAGCCACTGAAGCTTTCTTT. It translates to CASSLHGAATEAFF.

The chain joins TRBV7-2 to TRBJ1-1, with 7 bases identical to TRBD1. The CDR3 totals 14 residues. The germline gives CDR1 SGHTA, CDR2 FQGNSA. Germline trimming cut 8 bases from V and 8 bases from J; bases unmatched to any gene: 14. CDR3: CASRRDRIPSEAFF. Here the CDR3 DNA reads TGTGCCAGCCGAAGGGACAGAATCCCCTCGGAAGCTTTCTTT.

This clone was counted only a few times. The V call is TRBV5-4, the J call TRBJ1-1; a weak D match, TRBD1 (5 bases). CDR1 and CDR2 (germline): SGHNT, YYREEE (reference sequence). The germline V and J ends were trimmed by 4 bases and 1 base, with 14 bases remaining between them. This CDR3 is 15 amino acids long. The CDR3 loop is CASSETTDSNTEAFF. The CDR3 coding sequence is TGTGCCAGCAGCGAAACGACAGATTCGAACACTGAAGCTTTCTTT.

Only one count was recorded for this clone. The chain joins TRBV5-1 to TRBJ2-5, with TRBD2 matching over 9 bases. The CDR3 loop spans 15 amino acids. The V gene's germline CDR1 is SGHRS and CDR2 YFSETQ. V lost 4 bases, J lost 5 bases, and 9 bases stayed unmatched. CDR3 nucleotides: TGCGCCAGCAGCACCCGGCGGGGGGGCGAGGAGACCCAGTACTTC. Translating it yields CASSTRRGGEETQYF. The full variable domain, rest sourced from reference TRBV5-1 and TRBJ2-5, is KAGVTQTPRYLIKTRGQQVTLSCSPISGHRSVSWYQQTPGQGLQFLFEYFSETQRNKGNFPGRFSGRQFSNSRSEMNVSTLELGDSALYLCASSTRRGGEETQYFGPGTRLLVL.

The J gene is TRBJ2-7, the V gene TRBV6-2 or TRBV6-3, with D perhaps matching TRBD1 (5 bases). Deletions cut 4 bases from V and 7 bases from J, with 14 bases between. From germline, CDR1 is MNHEY and CDR2 SVGEGT. CDR3 size: 13 residues. In DNA, the CDR3 is TGTGCCAGCAGTTTAGACAGTGACAGAGAGCAGTACTTC. Its protein is CASSLDSDREQYF.

This chain joins TRBV6-5 and TRBJ1-3; unclear D gene. The CDR3 totals 14 residues. Germline lookup yields CDR1 MNHEY and CDR2 SVGAGI. Deletions cut 8 bases from V and 4 bases from J, with 15 bases between. The CDR3 nucleotides are TGTGCCAGCTGGTTTCGGGAATCCGGAAACACCATATATTTT. Translated, it gives CASWFRESGNTIYF.

This chain uses TRBV7-9 with TRBJ2-2; weak D call: TRBD1 (6 bases). CDR1 is SEHNR and CDR2 is FQNEAQ in the germline V gene (reference sequence). The CDR3 length is 17 residues. Trimming took 2 bases from V and 3 from J, leaving 16 bases between them. The CDR3 spells CASSLQHQQGYTGELFF. The CDR3, as DNA: TGTGCCAGCAGCTTACAGCACCAACAGGGTTACACCGGGGAGCTGTTTTTT.

The chain combines TRBV18 with TRBJ2-1, with TRBD2 matching over 8 bases. Germline CDR1 reads KGHSH; CDR2 reads LQKENI. CDR3 length: 15 residues. Losses at the gene ends were 0 bases for V and 7 bases for J; bases not matched to a gene: 5. CDR3 nucleotide sequence: TGTGCCAGCTCACCACCCCGGGGGGGCATGAATGAGCAGTTCTTC. Protein product: CASSPPRGGMNEQFF.